This T cell receptor beta chain was profiled in a study of cytomegalovirus exposure and HLA in healthy donors. Study-level points and caveats: An analysis done earlier found most TCR beta V segments productive about 87% or about 30% of the time. The Asian-associated ancestry cluster reportedly had fewer N-insertions than the roughly 670-donor mean in a later analysis. Researchers counted 150 to 200 TCR beta chains as cytomegalovirus-associated.

A remark on this clone: Its antigen is not identified.

The J segment lost 5 bases and the V segment lost 10 bases, leaving 16 bases of the junction unmatched. Germline V CDR1 and CDR2: ENHRY, SYGVKD. This CDR3 region has 16 residues. PCR primers comprised 60 Vbeta and 13 Jbeta primers. Clones were read by immunoSEQ multiplex PCR, and TCRdb kept only the in-frame ones, dropping some. The sample holds roughly 190,000 clones. This TCR derives from a man between 25 and 39 years old in good health and CMV-seronegative. Sequenced input: PBMCs. The genes are TRBV10-3 and TRBJ2-1, with TRBD2 identical over 8 bases. The DNA for the CDR3 is TGTGCCAGCACCTTCTGGGCGGGGGGCCCCCACAATGAGCAGTTCTTC. Translating it yields CASTFWAGGPHNEQFF.